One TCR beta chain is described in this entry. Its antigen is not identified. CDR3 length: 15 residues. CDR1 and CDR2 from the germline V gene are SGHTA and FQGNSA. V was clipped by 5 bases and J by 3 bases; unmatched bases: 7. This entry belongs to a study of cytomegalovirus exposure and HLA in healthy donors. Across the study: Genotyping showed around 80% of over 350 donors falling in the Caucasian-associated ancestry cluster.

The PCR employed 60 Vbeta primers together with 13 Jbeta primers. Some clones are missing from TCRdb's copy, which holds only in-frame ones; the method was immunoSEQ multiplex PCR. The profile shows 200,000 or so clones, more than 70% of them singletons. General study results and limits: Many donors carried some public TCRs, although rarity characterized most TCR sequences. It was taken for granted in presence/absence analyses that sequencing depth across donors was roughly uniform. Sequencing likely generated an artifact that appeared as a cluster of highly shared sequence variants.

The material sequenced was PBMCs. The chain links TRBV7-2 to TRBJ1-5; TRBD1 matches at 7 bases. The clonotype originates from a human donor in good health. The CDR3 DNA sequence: TGTGCCAGCAGCCCGCCGACAGGGCCCAATCAGCCCCAGCATTTT. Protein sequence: CASSPPTGPNQPQHF.